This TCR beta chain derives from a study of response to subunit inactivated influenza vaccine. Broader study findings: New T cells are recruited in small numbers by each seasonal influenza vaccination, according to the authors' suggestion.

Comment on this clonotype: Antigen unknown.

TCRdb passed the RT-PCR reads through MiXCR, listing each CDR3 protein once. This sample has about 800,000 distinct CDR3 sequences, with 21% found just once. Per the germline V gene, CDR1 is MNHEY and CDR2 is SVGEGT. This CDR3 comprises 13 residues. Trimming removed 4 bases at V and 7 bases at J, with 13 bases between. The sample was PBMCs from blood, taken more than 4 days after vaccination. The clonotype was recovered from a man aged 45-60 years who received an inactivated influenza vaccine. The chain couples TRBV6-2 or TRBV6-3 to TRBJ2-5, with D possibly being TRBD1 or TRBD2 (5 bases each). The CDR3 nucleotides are TGTGCCAGCAGTTCTACCGGGACCGGGACCCAGTACTTC. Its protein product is CASSSTGTGTQYF.